This T cell receptor beta chain stems from a study of blood T cell repertoires in COVID-19. V gave up 2 bases and J gave up 3 bases; unmatched junction bases: 1. CDR1 and CDR2 from the germline V gene are GTSNPN and SVGIG (reference sequence). This CDR3 contains 14 residues. TCRdb's table, derived via immunoSEQ multiplex PCR, lists solely in-frame clones and lacks some. The data show approximately 230,000 clones, about 91% seen once. The TCR comes from a woman in her forties or fifties with acute COVID-19. This sequence joins TRBV30 and TRBJ2-2, with TRBD2 identical over 9 bases. Sequencing input: PBMCs or T cells enriched from blood (not recorded which). The CDR3 loop reads CAWSLAGDTGELFF. The CDR3 bases are TGTGCCTGGAGTTTAGCGGGAGACACCGGGGAGCTGTTTTTT.